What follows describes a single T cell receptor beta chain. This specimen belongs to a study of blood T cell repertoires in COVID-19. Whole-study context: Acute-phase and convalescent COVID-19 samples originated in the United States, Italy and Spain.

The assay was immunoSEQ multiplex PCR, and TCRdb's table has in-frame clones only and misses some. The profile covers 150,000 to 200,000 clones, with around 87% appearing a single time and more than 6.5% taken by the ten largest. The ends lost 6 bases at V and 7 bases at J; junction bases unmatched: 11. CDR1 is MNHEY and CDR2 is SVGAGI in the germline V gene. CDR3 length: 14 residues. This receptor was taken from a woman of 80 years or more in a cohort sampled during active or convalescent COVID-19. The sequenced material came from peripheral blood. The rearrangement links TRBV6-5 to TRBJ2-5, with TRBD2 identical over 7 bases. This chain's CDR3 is CASSPPEVAGTQYF. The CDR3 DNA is TGTGCCAGCAGCCCCCCGGAGGTAGCGGGGACCCAGTACTTC.